These 27 T cell receptor beta chains share one sample of origin, sequenced in a study of OX40 agonist ivuxolimab in advanced cancers. The protocol was immunoSEQ multiplex PCR, while the TCRdb copy is restricted to in-frame clones and leaves out a portion. The repertoire holds approximately 70,000 clones, approximately 88% seen once, with approximately 8% in the top ten. The source was CD4+ or CD8+ T cells sorted from blood, collected in a trial of the OX40 agonist ivuxolimab. Source of these receptors: an adult with an advanced solid tumor such as melanoma, head and neck, liver or kidney cancer.

The J gene is TRBJ2-1, the V gene TRBV5-1; the match to TRBD2 covers 8 bases. The CDR3 has 16 residues. Germline loops: CDR1 SGHRS, CDR2 YFSETQ. Trimming removed 0 bases from V and 4 bases from J; junction bases left unmatched: 6. The CDR3 spells CASSLVSSGRYNEQFF. CDR3 sequence (DNA): TGCGCCAGCAGCTTGGTTTCTAGCGGGCGTTACAATGAGCAGTTCTTC.

V and J are TRBV6-6 and TRBJ2-1; TRBD2 is a possible D gene (6 bases). Between the trimmed V and J ends, which lost 7 bases and 4 bases, there was a span of 17 bases. Germline V lookup: CDR1 MNHNY, CDR2 SVGAGI (reference sequence). The CDR3 loop spans 15 amino acids. The CDR3 here is CASTRSGPNYNEQFF. In nucleotides, the CDR3 is TGTGCCAGCACCCGAAGCGGGCCAAATTACAATGAGCAGTTCTTC.

CDR3 residues: CASSDQTGSYEQYF. DNA for the CDR3: TGTGCCAGCAGCGACCAGACTGGATCCTACGAGCAGTACTTC. This chain uses TRBV11-3 with TRBJ2-5; D remains unclear. The DNA end is more similar to TRBJ2-7, so the J call may be wrong. The CDR3 contains 14 residues. Germline loops: CDR1 SGHNT, CDR2 YENEEA.

The genes are TRBV15 and TRBJ1-4; D gene unclear. Trimming removed 5 bases at V and 0 bases at J, with 13 bases between. The CDR3 length is 16 residues. Germline V lookup: CDR1 LNHNV, CDR2 YYDKDF (reference sequence). The CDR3 DNA reads TGTGCCACCAGCCCAAATTCGCCCGCAACTAATGAAAAACTGTTTTTT. Protein product: CATSPNSPATNEKLFF.

The rearrangement joins TRBV10-3 to TRBJ2-2; possibly TRBD1 for D (6 bases). Germline-derived CDR1 and CDR2 are ENHRY and SYGVKD. Trimming shortened V by 0 bases and J by 0 bases, and 11 bases separated the two germline ends. The CDR3 length is 17 residues. CDR3 in DNA: TGTGCCATCAGTGAGTCTGGGGGCGGCGCGAACACCGGGGAGCTGTTTTTT. Encoded protein: CAISESGGGANTGELFF.

The V and J genes are TRBV10-3 and TRBJ2-5; D unresolved. Germline V gives CDR1 ENHRY, CDR2 SYGVKD. V dropped 3 bases and J dropped 3 bases, with 17 bases sitting between them. The CDR3 sequence is 16 residues long. CDR3 bases: TGTGCCATCAGTGACTCCGTCTCACGCGGAAAAGAGACCCAGTACTTC. This sequence encodes CAISDSVSRGKETQYF.

The genes are TRBV5-6 and TRBJ1-5, with D possibly matching TRBD1 (6 bases). There are 15 residues in the CDR3. Trimming pared 1 base from V and 2 bases from J, leaving 10 bases between. Germline CDR1 reads SGHDT; CDR2 reads YYEEEE. The CDR3 nucleotides are TGTGCCAGCAGCTTGTTACAGGGTGGCAATCAGCCCCAGCATTTT. Translating it yields CASSLLQGGNQPQHF.

The V gene is TRBV7-8, the J gene TRBJ2-1; tentatively, D is TRBD1 (6 bases). The CDR3 contains 18 residues. Germline-derived CDR1 and CDR2 are SGHVS and FQNEAQ. V was trimmed by 2 bases and J by 0 bases, leaving 17 bases between them. CDR3 loop: CASSLPRQAQSSYNEQFF. The CDR3, as DNA: TGTGCCAGCAGCTTACCCAGACAGGCTCAGAGCTCCTACAATGAGCAGTTCTTC.

This chain joins TRBV4-2 and TRBJ2-7, with 13 bases identical to TRBD2. Germline CDR1 reads LGHNA; CDR2 reads YNFKEQ. The length of the CDR3 is 16 residues. J was trimmed by 6 bases and V by 3 bases; bases with no gene match: 8. CDR3 residues: CASSHVLGTSGAEQYF. The CDR3 DNA sequence: TGTGCCAGCAGCCATGTCCTCGGGACTAGCGGGGCCGAGCAGTACTTC.

The chain combines TRBV4-2 with TRBJ1-3, with no clear D. Looked up from germline, CDR1 is LGHNA and CDR2 is YNFKEQ. The CDR3 loop spans 16 amino acids. V gave up 0 bases and J gave up 1 base, with 10 bases separating them. The CDR3 loop reads CASSQEGQASGNTIYF. CDR3 DNA: TGTGCCAGCAGCCAAGAGGGTCAAGCTTCTGGAAACACCATATATTTT.

The chain is built from TRBV7-2 and TRBJ2-1; 13 nucleotides align to TRBD2. Germline assignment: CDR1 SGHTA and CDR2 FQGNSA. The CDR3 extends over 15 amino acids. V was clipped by 5 bases and J by 6 bases; unmatched bases: 4. The CDR3 bases are TGTGCCAGCAGCCTGGGACTAGCGGGGACCAATGAGCAGTTCTTC. This translates into CASSLGLAGTNEQFF.

This chain connects TRBV7-2 to TRBJ2-7; tentative D call: TRBD1 (5 bases). Deletions cut 3 bases from V and 1 base from J, with 10 bases between. Germline lookup yields CDR1 SGHTA and CDR2 FQGNSA. This CDR3 is built from 14 residues. The CDR3 bases are TGTGCCAGCAGCTTCCGGACAACGTCCTACGAGCAGTACTTC. It yields the protein CASSFRTTSYEQYF. Drawing the rest from reference TRBV7-2 and TRBJ2-7, the complete variable domain is GAGVSQSPSNKVTEKGKDVELRCDPISGHTALYWYRQSLGQGLEFLIYFQGNSAPDKSGLPSDRFSAERTGGSVSTLTIQRTQQEDSAVYLCASSFRTTSYEQYFGPGTRLTVT.

The CDR3 region has the DNA TGCAGCGGGGGACCCGGGCAGGGGTATGGCTACACCTTC. This encodes CSGGPGQGYGYTF. The rearrangement uses TRBV29-1 and TRBJ1-2; a weak D match, TRBD1 (6 bases). The germline V gene has CDR1 SQVTM and CDR2 ANQGSEA. CDR3 length equals 13 residues. The ends were cut back, 7 bases at V and 5 bases at J, with 17 bases in the middle.

The gene calls are TRBV6-5 and TRBJ1-6; D is ambiguous. The CDR3 length is 15 residues. Deletions cut 6 bases from V and 5 bases from J, with 14 bases between. Germline CDR1 is MNHEY and CDR2 is SVGAGI. Here the CDR3 reads CASRSFRADNSPLHF. The CDR3 bases are TGTGCCAGCAGATCATTCCGGGCCGATAATTCACCCCTCCACTTT.

Concerning this clone itself: Other DNA sequences of this sample code for an identical CDR3. V usage is TRBV2 and J usage is TRBJ2-3, with 8 bases matching TRBD1. The CDR3 is 15 amino acids. The V gene end was trimmed by 4 bases and the J gene end by 0 bases; junction bases not matched to a gene: 3. Germline values: CDR1 SNHLY, CDR2 FYNNEI. This CDR3 reads CASSGGQGSTDTQYF. CDR3 DNA: TGTGCCAGCAGTGGCGGACAGGGTAGCACAGATACGCAGTATTTT.

The chain employs TRBV7-2 and TRBJ2-7, with 9 bases aligning to TRBD1. The CDR3 has 16 amino acids. The junction had 9 bases not matched to a gene; V was cut back by 5 bases and J by 1 base. CDR1 is SGHTA and CDR2 is FQGNSA in the germline V gene. CDR3 sequence: CASSADRGTASYEQYF. CDR3 sequence (DNA): TGTGCCAGCAGCGCGGACAGGGGAACGGCTTCCTACGAGCAGTACTTC.

The chain has TRBV9 and TRBJ2-5; possible D gene TRBD2, 6 bases. The CDR3 spans 13 residues. Germline loops: CDR1 SGDLS, CDR2 YYNGEE. V dropped 1 base and J dropped 5 bases, with 9 bases sitting between them. The DNA for the CDR3 is TGTGCCAGCAGCGTAACTAGCAGCGAGACCCAGTACTTC. It specifies CASSVTSSETQYF.

This sequence joins TRBV28 and TRBJ2-7, with TRBD1 identical over 7 bases. Trimming at V came to 6 bases and at J to 2 bases, leaving 7 bases not matched to a gene. Germline loops: CDR1 MDHEN, CDR2 SYDVKM. The CDR3 covers 14 residues. The CDR3 loop reads CASSLTGNAYEQYF. The CDR3 coding sequence is TGTGCCAGCAGCTTGACAGGGAACGCCTACGAGCAGTACTTC.

The chain combines TRBV27 with TRBJ1-6, with no clear D. The CDR3 extends over 14 amino acids. The V end was cut by 6 bases, the J end by 7 bases, with 13 bases between. Germline V CDR1 and CDR2: MNHEY, SMNVEV (reference sequence). The DNA for the CDR3 is TGTGCCAGCAGAACAACCGGATACAATTCACCCCTCCACTTT. Protein product: CASRTTGYNSPLHF.

The chain's CDR3 is CASSVDLGRGYEQYF. For the CDR3, the DNA is TGTGCCAGCAGCGTAGATTTGGGGCGGGGGTACGAGCAGTACTTC. The chain joins TRBV9 to TRBJ2-7; 7 nucleotides line up with TRBD2. The CDR3 has 15 residues. V shed 0 bases, J shed 4 bases, and the junction held 7 bases outside the gene matches. Germline CDR1 SGDLS, CDR2 YYNGEE.

The chain uses TRBV15 and TRBJ2-1; no reliable D call. Germline loops: CDR1 LNHNV, CDR2 YYDKDF (reference sequence). The CDR3 is made up of 17 amino acids. Trimming left V 0 bases short and J 1 base short, with 13 bases between. CDR3 in DNA: TGTGCCACCAGCAGAGATTCTTGGGCCCTTTCCTACAATGAGCAGTTCTTC. Translated: CATSRDSWALSYNEQFF.

The chain is built from TRBV5-1 and TRBJ2-5; TRBD1 matches 7 bases. Germline V lookup: CDR1 SGHRS, CDR2 YFSETQ. Trimming cost V 4 bases and J 5 bases; bases outside gene matches: 5. This CDR3 is built from 13 residues. As DNA, the CDR3 is TGCGCCAGCAGCCCACTACAGGGGGAGACCCAGTACTTC. This gives the protein CASSPLQGETQYF.

This rearrangement joins TRBV4-3 to TRBJ2-3; 12 bases line up with TRBD2. The CDR3 has 15 amino acids. V trimming: 3 bases; J trimming: 5 bases; junction bases outside the gene matches: 3. Germline CDR1 reads LGHNA; CDR2 reads YSLEER. The CDR3 sequence: CASSQRTSGEDTQYF. The CDR3 coding sequence is TGCGCCAGCAGCCAGAGGACTAGCGGGGAAGATACGCAGTATTTT.

This chain links TRBV18 with TRBJ2-2; D unclear. With 0 bases removed from V and 4 bases from J, the gap between germline ends came to 6 bases. CDR1 and CDR2 from the germline V gene are KGHSH and LQKENI. This CDR3 contains 14 residues. CDR3 amino acids: CASSPPDSTGELFF. CDR3 sequence (DNA): TGTGCCAGCTCACCACCGGATTCCACCGGGGAGCTGTTTTTT.

This chain joins TRBV2 and TRBJ2-3; possibly TRBD2 for D (6 bases). V was trimmed by 4 bases and J by 8 bases, leaving 13 bases between them. Germline V gene sequence: CDR1 SNHLY, CDR2 FYNNEI. The CDR3 covers 13 residues. The CDR3 DNA reads TGTGCCAGCAGTGGGGGGGAAGGTGGTACGCAGTATTTT. Its translation: CASSGGEGGTQYF.

In this sample, this clone turned up once. The V gene is TRBV15, the J gene TRBJ1-2; 8 bases are shared with TRBD1. The CDR3 runs to 14 residues. V was clipped by 3 bases and J by 8 bases; unmatched bases: 8. Germline assignment: CDR1 LNHNV and CDR2 YYDKDF (reference sequence). CDR3 DNA sequence: TGTGCCACCAGCAGCGACGGACAGGGCGGCGGCTACACCTTC. Its protein is CATSSDGQGGGYTF.

The genes are TRBV4-3 and TRBJ1-1; D is unclear. Trimming removed 0 bases at V and 1 base at J, with 6 bases between. The CDR3 runs 14 residues. The germline CDR1 and CDR2 sequences are LGHNA and YSLEER. The CDR3 DNA reads as TGCGCCAGCAGCCAAGATTTGAAGAACACTGAAGCTTTCTTT. Translating it yields CASSQDLKNTEAFF.